The entry below gives a single TCR beta chain sequence along with its context. Its specificity is not known. Alopecia areata patients gave lesional scalp punch biopsies and peripheral blood samples. V lost 0 bases and J lost 6, with 11 bases in between. The CDR3 has 15 amino acids. Germline CDR1 reads SGHTA; CDR2 reads FQGNSA. These data come from a study of CD8+ T cells in alopecia areata. Whole-study context: Treated patients swallowed 5 to 10 mg of oral tofacitinib twice daily. Study-level findings and limits: Scalp data also include sequences from resident alphabeta T cells of normal skin.

The sequencing template was cDNA reverse transcribed from extracted RNA. Method: immunoSEQ multiplex PCR; TCRdb's copy keeps in-frame clones and lacks some. Altogether some 150,000 clones are present, approximately 53% being singletons, with the ten largest covering roughly 21%. This sequence was found in a human donor with alopecia areata. The source material was CD8+ T cells sorted from blood, sampled at week 0. This chain connects TRBV7-2 to TRBJ2-2, with D possibly TRBD2 on 6 matching bases. The CDR3 coding sequence is TGTGCCAGCAGCTTAGCGCTTTCTAGCGCCGGGGAGCTGTTTTTT. Residues: CASSLALSSAGELFF.